This T cell receptor (beta chain) was captured by sequencing in a study of T cell changes during pregnancy in multiple sclerosis. Sequenced by immunoSEQ multiplex PCR; TCRdb stores in-frame clones only, minus some. Of 58,000 or so clones listed, 92% were seen once; the top ten hold roughly 0.47%. Trimming stripped 0 bases from V and 7 bases from J, with 14 bases between. This CDR3 comprises 15 residues. Germline-derived CDR1 and CDR2 are SGHTS and YDEGEE. This sequence was found in a female donor with multiple sclerosis, enrolled in a pregnancy study. The sequenced sample was CD4+ T cells from peripheral blood mononuclear cells, obtained in the third trimester of pregnancy. The rearrangement joins TRBV5-8 to TRBJ1-5; D gene uncertain. CDR3 residues: CASSLVRGEGQPQHF. The CDR3 DNA reads TGTGCCAGCAGCTTGGTTCGGGGTGAGGGCCAGCCCCAGCATTTT.